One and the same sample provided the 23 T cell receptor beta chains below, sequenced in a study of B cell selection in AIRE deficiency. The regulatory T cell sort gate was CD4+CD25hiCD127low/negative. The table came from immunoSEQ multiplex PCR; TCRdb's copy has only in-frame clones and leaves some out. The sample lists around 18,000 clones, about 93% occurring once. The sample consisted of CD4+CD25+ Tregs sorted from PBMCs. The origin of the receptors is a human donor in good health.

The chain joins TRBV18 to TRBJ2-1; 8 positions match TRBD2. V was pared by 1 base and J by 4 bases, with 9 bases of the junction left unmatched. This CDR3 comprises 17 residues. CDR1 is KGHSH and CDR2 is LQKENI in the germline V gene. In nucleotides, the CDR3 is TGTGCCAGCTCACCACAGGGGAAGCGGGAGATTTACAATGAGCAGTTCTTC. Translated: CASSPQGKREIYNEQFF.

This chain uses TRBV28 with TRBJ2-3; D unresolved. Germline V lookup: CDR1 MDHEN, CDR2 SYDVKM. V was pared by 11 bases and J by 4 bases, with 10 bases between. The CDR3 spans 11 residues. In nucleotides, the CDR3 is TGTGCCGCAGAATGGGCAGATACGCAGTATTTT. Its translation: CAAEWADTQYF. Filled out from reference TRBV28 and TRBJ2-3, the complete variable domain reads DVKVTQSSRYLVKRTGEKVFLECVQDMDHENMFWYRQDPGLGLRLIYFSYDVKMKEKGDIPEGYSVSREKKERFSLILESASTNQTSMYLCAAEWADTQYFGPGTRLTVL.

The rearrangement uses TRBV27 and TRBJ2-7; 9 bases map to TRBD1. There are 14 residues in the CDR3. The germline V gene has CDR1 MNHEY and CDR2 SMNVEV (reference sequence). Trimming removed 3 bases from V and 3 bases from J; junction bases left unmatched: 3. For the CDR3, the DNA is TGTGCCAGCAGTTTGGGGACAGGGTTCTACGAGCAGTACTTC. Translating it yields CASSLGTGFYEQYF.

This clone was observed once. The CDR3 spells CASSLQGAGEKLFF. The CDR3 DNA follows: TGTGCCAGCAGTCTTCAGGGGGCAGGGGAAAAACTGTTTTTT. The chain has TRBV28 and TRBJ1-4, with 8 bases aligning to TRBD1. The CDR3 runs to 14 residues. The trim removed 5 bases at V and 8 bases at J, leaving 7 bases unmatched. Germline CDR1 is MDHEN and CDR2 is SYDVKM. The whole variable domain, filled in from reference TRBV28 and TRBJ1-4, reads DVKVTQSSRYLVKRTGEKVFLECVQDMDHENMFWYRQDPGLGLRLIYFSYDVKMKEKGDIPEGYSVSREKKERFSLILESASTNQTSMYLCASSLQGAGEKLFFGSGTQLSVL.

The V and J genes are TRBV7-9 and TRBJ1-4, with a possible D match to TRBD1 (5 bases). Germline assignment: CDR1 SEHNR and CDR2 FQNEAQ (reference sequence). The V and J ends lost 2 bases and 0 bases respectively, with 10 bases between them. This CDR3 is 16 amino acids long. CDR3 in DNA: TGTGCCAGCAGCTTAAACACAGGCGCAACTAATGAAAAACTGTTTTTT. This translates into CASSLNTGATNEKLFF. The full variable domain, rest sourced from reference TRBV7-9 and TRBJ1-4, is DTGVSQNPRHKITKRGQNVTFRCDPISEHNRLYWYRQTLGQGPEFLTYFQNEAQLEKSRLLSDRFSAERPKGSFSTLEIQRTEQGDSAMYLCASSLNTGATNEKLFFGSGTQLSVL.

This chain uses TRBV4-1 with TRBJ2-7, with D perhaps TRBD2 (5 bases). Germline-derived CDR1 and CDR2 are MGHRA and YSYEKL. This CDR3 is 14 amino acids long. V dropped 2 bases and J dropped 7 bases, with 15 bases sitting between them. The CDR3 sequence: CASSQLDSSMEQYF. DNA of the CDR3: TGCGCCAGCAGCCAATTGGACTCTTCTATGGAGCAGTACTTC.

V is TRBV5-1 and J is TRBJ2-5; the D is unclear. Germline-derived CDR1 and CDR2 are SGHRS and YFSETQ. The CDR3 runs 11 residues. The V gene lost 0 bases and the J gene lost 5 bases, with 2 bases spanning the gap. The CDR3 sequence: CASSLAETQYF. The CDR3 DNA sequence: TGCGCCAGCAGCTTGGCGGAGACCCAGTACTTC.

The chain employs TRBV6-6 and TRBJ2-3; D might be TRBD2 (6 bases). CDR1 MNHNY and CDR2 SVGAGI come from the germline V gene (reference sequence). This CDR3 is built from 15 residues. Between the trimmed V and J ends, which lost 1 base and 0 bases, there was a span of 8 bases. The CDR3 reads CASSYWRDSTDTQYF. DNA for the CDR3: TGTGCCAGCAGTTACTGGCGGGATAGCACAGATACGCAGTATTTT.

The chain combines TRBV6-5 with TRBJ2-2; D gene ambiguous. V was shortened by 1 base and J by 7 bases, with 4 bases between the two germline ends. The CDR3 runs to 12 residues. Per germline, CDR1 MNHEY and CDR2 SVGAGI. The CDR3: CASSYWGGELFF. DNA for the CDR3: TGTGCCAGCAGTTACTGGGGCGGGGAGCTGTTTTTT.

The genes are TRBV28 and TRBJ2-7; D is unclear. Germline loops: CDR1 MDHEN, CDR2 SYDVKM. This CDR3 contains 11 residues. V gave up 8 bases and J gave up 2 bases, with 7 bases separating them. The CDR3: CASGRPYEQYF. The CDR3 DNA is TGTGCCAGCGGCCGGCCCTACGAGCAGTACTTC.

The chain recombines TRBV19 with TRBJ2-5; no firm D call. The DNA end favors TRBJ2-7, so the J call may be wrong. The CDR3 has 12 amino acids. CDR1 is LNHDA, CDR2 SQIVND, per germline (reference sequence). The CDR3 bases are TGTGCCAGTAGTCCAGGTTTCCACGAGCAGTACTTC. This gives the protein CASSPGFHEQYF.

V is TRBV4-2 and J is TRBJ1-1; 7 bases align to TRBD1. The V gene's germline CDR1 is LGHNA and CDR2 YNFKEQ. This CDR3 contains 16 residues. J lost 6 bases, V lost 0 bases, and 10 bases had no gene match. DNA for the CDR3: TGTGCCAGCAGCCAAGAAATCCACAGGGGCAGGGCTGAAGCTTTCTTT. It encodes CASSQEIHRGRAEAFF.

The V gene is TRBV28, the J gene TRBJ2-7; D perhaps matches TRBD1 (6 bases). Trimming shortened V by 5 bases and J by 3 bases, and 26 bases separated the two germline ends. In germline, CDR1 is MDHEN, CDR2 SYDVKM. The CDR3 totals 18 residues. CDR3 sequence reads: CASSLFDRFIQGGYEQYF. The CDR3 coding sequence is TGTGCCAGCAGTCTCTTCGACAGGTTCATCCAAGGAGGCTACGAGCAGTACTTC.

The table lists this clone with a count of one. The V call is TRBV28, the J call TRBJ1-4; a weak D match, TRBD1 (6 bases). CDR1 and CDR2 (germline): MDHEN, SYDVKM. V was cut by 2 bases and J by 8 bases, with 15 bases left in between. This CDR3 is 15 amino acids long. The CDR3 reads CASSLIQGIQEKLFF. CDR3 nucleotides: TGTGCCAGCAGTTTAATCCAGGGGATACAGGAAAAACTGTTTTTT.

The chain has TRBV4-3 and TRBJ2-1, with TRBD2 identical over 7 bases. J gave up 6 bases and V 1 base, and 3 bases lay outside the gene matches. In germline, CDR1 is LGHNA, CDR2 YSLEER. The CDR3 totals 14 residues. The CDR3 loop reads CASSQVWTSNEQFF. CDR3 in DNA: TGCGCCAGCAGCCAAGTATGGACTAGCAATGAGCAGTTCTTC.

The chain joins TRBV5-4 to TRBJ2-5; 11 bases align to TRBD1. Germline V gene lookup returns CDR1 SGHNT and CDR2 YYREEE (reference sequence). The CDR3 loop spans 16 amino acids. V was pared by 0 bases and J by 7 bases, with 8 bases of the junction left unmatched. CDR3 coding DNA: TGTGCCAGCAGCTTGGGGACAGGGGGCGAACTCCGGACCCAGTACTTC. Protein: CASSLGTGGELRTQYF.

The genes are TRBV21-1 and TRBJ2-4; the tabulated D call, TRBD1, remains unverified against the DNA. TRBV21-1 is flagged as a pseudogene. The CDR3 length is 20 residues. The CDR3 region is CASSKGRGGRSVSAKNIQYF. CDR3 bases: TGTGCCAGCAGCAAAGGGAGAGGGGGTCGGTCCGTCTCGGCCAAAAACATTCAGTACTTC.

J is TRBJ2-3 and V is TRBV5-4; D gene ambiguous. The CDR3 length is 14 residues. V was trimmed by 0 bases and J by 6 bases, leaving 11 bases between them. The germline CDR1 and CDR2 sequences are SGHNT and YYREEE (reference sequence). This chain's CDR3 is CASSLDDTRDTQYF. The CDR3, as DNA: TGTGCCAGCAGCTTGGATGACACTCGTGATACGCAGTATTTT.

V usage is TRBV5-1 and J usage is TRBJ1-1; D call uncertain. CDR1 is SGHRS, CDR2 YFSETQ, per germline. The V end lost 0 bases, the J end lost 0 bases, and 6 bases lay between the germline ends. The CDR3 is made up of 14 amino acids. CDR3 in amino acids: CASSLGSLNTEAFF. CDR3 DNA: TGCGCCAGCAGCTTGGGCAGTCTGAACACTGAAGCTTTCTTT.

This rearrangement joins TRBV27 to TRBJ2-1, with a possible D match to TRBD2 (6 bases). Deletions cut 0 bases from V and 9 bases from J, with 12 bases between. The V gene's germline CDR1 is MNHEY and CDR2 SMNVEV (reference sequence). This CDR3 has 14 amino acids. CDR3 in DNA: TGTGCCAGCAGTTTATCATGGGGGACTGCTGAGCAGTTCTTC. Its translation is CASSLSWGTAEQFF.

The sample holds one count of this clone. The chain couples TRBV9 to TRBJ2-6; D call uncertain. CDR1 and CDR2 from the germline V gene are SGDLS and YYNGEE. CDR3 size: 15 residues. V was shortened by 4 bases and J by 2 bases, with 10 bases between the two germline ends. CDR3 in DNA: TGTGCCAGCAGCTCCGGGTGGGCTGGGGCCAACGTCCTGACTTTC. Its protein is CASSSGWAGANVLTF.

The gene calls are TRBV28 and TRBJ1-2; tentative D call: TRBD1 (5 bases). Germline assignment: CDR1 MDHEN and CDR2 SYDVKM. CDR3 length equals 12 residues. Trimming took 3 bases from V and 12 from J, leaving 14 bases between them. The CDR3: CASSFVGQFHTF. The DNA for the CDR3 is TGTGCCAGCAGTTTTGTGGGGCAATTCCACACCTTC.

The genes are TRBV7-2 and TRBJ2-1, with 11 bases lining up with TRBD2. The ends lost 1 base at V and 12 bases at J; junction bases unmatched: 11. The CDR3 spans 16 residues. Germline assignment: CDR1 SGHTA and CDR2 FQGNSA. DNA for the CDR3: TGTGCCAGCAGCTTAGGCGGGCTAGCGGGAGGAGGCGGGCAGTTCTTC. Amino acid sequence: CASSLGGLAGGGGQFF. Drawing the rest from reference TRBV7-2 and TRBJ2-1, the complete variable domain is GAGVSQSPSNKVTEKGKDVELRCDPISGHTALYWYRQSLGQGLEFLIYFQGNSAPDKSGLPSDRFSAERTGGSVSTLTIQRTQQEDSAVYLCASSLGGLAGGGGQFFGPGTRLTVL.